In this sample, the clone carrying this T cell receptor (beta chain) turned up many times. Its specificity is unknown. The data originate from a study of identical twins. Template switching (which added a universal primer site) was used, and cDNA carried unique molecular identifiers. TCRdb re-derived calls from the 5' RACE reads in MiXCR, one entry per CDR3 protein. Here the sample spans about 480,000 distinct CDR3 sequences, approximately 14% being singletons. The CDR3 consists of 14 residues. CDR1 and CDR2 (germline): ENHRY, SYGVKD. Trimming removed 0 bases from V and 8 bases from J, with 11 bases in between. Study results and caveats: Among out-of-frame alpha sequences shared by twins, low generation probability occurred in excess. Insertion counts were lower in abundant cord blood beta clonotypes, a trend that memory repertoires did not show.

The data were also submitted as part of a second study, on yellow fever vaccine responses in identical twins.

The chain recombines TRBV10-3 with TRBJ2-1, with D perhaps being TRBD1 or TRBD2 (5 bases each). The sequence came from a woman in her late teens or twenties in good health. The sequencing sample was made of CD4+ T cells sorted from blood. CDR3 region: CAISESRGEDEQFF. CDR3 coding DNA: TGTGCCATCAGTGAGTCACGGGGCGAAGATGAGCAGTTCTTC.